A single sample gave rise to the 25 T cell receptor beta chains below, sequenced in a study of blood T cell repertoires in COVID-19. Repertoires were generated with immunoSEQ multiplex PCR, while TCRdb's copy carries only in-frame clones and drops some. The table lists some 140,000 clones, approximately 80% of them singletons. The sequenced sample was peripheral blood. Source of these receptors: a woman aged 55-70 years with COVID-19, enrolled during active disease.

CDR3 amino acids: CASSLEPSASYNEQFF. As DNA, the CDR3 is TGCGCCAGCAGCTTGGAGCCTAGCGCTTCCTACAATGAGCAGTTCTTC. The chain uses TRBV5-1 and TRBJ2-1; D perhaps matches TRBD2 (6 bases). V lost 0 bases to trimming and J lost 1 base, with 11 bases between them. CDR1 and CDR2 from the germline V gene are SGHRS and YFSETQ. This CDR3 region has 16 residues.

This chain uses TRBV7-9 with TRBJ1-1, with D unclear. The V gene's germline CDR1 is SEHNR and CDR2 FQNEAQ (reference sequence). V was trimmed by 3 bases and J by 0 bases, leaving 5 bases between them. The CDR3 spans 13 residues. For the CDR3, the DNA is TGTGCCAGCAGCTTCACGGTGAACACTGAAGCTTTCTTT. This sequence encodes CASSFTVNTEAFF.

CDR3 sequence: CASSLGSATTEAFF. CDR3 DNA sequence: TGTGCCAGCAGCTTAGGTTCCGCTACCACTGAAGCTTTCTTT. V gene TRBV11-2 combines with J gene TRBJ1-1; D unclear. Trimming took 1 base from V and 4 from J, leaving 10 bases between them. CDR1 is SGHAT and CDR2 is FQNNGV in the germline V gene. The CDR3 runs to 14 residues. The whole variable domain, filled in from reference TRBV11-2 and TRBJ1-1, reads EAGVAQSPRYKIIEKRQSVAFWCNPISGHATLYWYQQILGQGPKLLIQFQNNGVVDDSQLPKDRFSAERLKGVDSTLKIQPAKLEDSAVYLCASSLGSATTEAFFGQGTRLTVV.

The chain joins TRBV10-1 to TRBJ1-1; D is perhaps TRBD1 (5 bases). The V and J ends lost 5 bases and 2 bases respectively, with 15 bases between them. This CDR3 is built from 15 residues. The germline V gene has CDR1 WNHNN and CDR2 SYGVQD (reference sequence). The CDR3 loop is CASSFSGQGNTEAFF. The CDR3 bases are TGCGCCAGCAGTTTCTCCGGACAAGGAAACACTGAAGCTTTCTTT.

V usage is TRBV12-3 or TRBV12-4 and J usage is TRBJ1-2, with TRBD1 as a possible D gene (5 bases). The CDR3 contains 13 residues. V lost 3 bases to trimming and J lost 4 bases, with 9 bases between them. CDR3 nucleotide sequence: TGTGCCAGCAGTTTTCTCGACAGCTATGGCTACACCTTC. This sequence encodes CASSFLDSYGYTF.

The chain combines TRBV2 with TRBJ1-6; TRBD1 is a possible D gene (5 bases). V shed 3 bases and J shed 9 bases, with 15 bases lying between them. Germline CDR1 and CDR2: SNHLY and FYNNEI. The CDR3 runs to 15 residues. CDR3 in DNA: TGTGCCAGCAGTGATTGGGCAGGGCCAGGTTCACCCCTCCACTTT. It encodes CASSDWAGPGSPLHF.

J is TRBJ1-2 and V is TRBV3-1 (or the pseudogene TRBV3-2); TRBD1 might be the D (6 bases). Germline CDR1 and CDR2: LGHDT and YNNKEL (reference sequence). The CDR3 has 13 residues. Between the trimmed V and J ends, which lost 6 bases and 1 base, there was a span of 9 bases. The CDR3 protein is CASSRQDNYGYTF. The CDR3 DNA is TGTGCCAGCAGTCGACAGGATAACTATGGCTACACCTTC.

The chain links TRBV5-1 to TRBJ2-1; D possibly corresponds to TRBD2 (6 bases). This CDR3 has 15 residues. Trimming removed 4 bases at V and 8 bases at J, with 19 bases between. Germline CDR1 reads SGHRS; CDR2 reads YFSETQ. The DNA for the CDR3 is TGCGCCAGCAGCCGAGGCGGGGCTCGGGTGGATGAGCAGTTCTTC. The encoded protein is CASSRGGARVDEQFF.

V usage is TRBV24-1 and J usage is TRBJ2-1; unclear D gene. The CDR3 is 13 residues long. The V end was cut by 7 bases, the J end by 4 bases, with 10 bases between. Per the germline V gene, CDR1 is KGHDR and CDR2 is SFDVKD. The CDR3 loop is CATSQYRYNEQFF. CDR3 in DNA: TGTGCCACCAGCCAGTACCGTTACAATGAGCAGTTCTTC.

This clone has more than one count but fewer than ten. The genes are TRBV4-1 and TRBJ2-7, with D tentatively TRBD1 (6 bases). Germline V CDR1 and CDR2: MGHRA, YSYEKL. This CDR3 region has 16 residues. Trimming pared 2 bases from V and 2 bases from J, leaving 16 bases between. CDR3 sequence: CASSQQLTGYAYEQYF. CDR3 bases: TGCGCCAGCAGCCAACAACTAACAGGGTACGCCTACGAGCAGTACTTC.

The chain employs TRBV5-6 and TRBJ2-3; TRBD2 matches 9 bases. The junction had 4 bases not matched to a gene; V was cut back by 0 bases and J by 5 bases. Germline V gives CDR1 SGHDT, CDR2 YYEEEE. This CDR3 comprises 15 residues. CDR3 sequence (DNA): TGTGCCAGCAGCTTGGCTGCACTAGCGGGAGATACGCAGTATTTT. It yields the protein CASSLAALAGDTQYF.

The J gene is TRBJ1-6, the V gene TRBV7-2; the D gene is possibly TRBD1 (5 bases). The CDR3 has 19 residues. Germline values: CDR1 SGHTA, CDR2 FQGNSA. The V end was cut by 1 base, the J end by 4 bases, with 20 bases between. CDR3 sequence reads: CASSLVFRSGSSYNSPLHF. DNA for the CDR3: TGTGCCAGCAGCTTAGTATTTAGGTCAGGGTCCTCTTATAATTCACCCCTCCACTTT.

This chain's CDR3 is CASSPQWNTEAFF. In nucleotides, the CDR3 is TGTGCCAGCAGTCCTCAGTGGAACACTGAAGCTTTCTTT. The rearrangement joins TRBV27 to TRBJ1-1; D is unresolved. Per the germline V gene, CDR1 is MNHEY and CDR2 is SMNVEV (reference sequence). The CDR3 extends over 13 amino acids. V was shortened by 5 bases and J by 1 base, with 8 bases between the two germline ends.

V gene TRBV6-5 combines with J gene TRBJ1-5, with D perhaps matching TRBD1 (5 bases). In germline, CDR1 is MNHEY, CDR2 SVGAGI. Between the trimmed V and J ends, which lost 0 bases and 7 bases, there was a span of 13 bases. This CDR3 region has 15 residues. CDR3 DNA sequence: TGTGCCAGCAGTTACTCGAGGGCGGGGGGACAGCCCCAGCATTTT. Its translation is CASSYSRAGGQPQHF.

The rearrangement uses TRBV5-1 and TRBJ2-2; TRBD1 is a possible D gene (5 bases). V shed 0 bases and J shed 1 base, with 7 bases lying between them. Germline CDR1 is SGHRS and CDR2 is YFSETQ. The CDR3 has 15 residues. CDR3 amino acids: CASSLEGLNTGELFF. CDR3 nucleotides: TGCGCCAGCAGCTTGGAGGGGTTGAACACCGGGGAGCTGTTTTTT.

The chain links TRBV4-1 to TRBJ2-2; D call uncertain. V was cut by 1 base and J by 8 bases, with 17 bases left in between. CDR3 length: 16 residues. In germline, CDR1 is MGHRA, CDR2 YSYEKL. The CDR3 DNA follows: TGCGCCAGCAGCCAAGCCCTTGTATCGGTGAATGGGGAGCTGTTTTTT. Encoded protein: CASSQALVSVNGELFF.

V is TRBV11-3 and J is TRBJ2-2; 12 bases line up with TRBD2. J was trimmed by 5 bases and V by 5 bases; bases with no gene match: 6. The CDR3 is 16 residues long. Germline V lookup: CDR1 SGHNT, CDR2 YENEEA. CDR3 amino acids: CASSPGLAGKTGELFF. DNA for the CDR3: TGTGCCAGCAGCCCCGGACTAGCGGGAAAAACCGGGGAGCTGTTTTTT.

The V call is TRBV3-1 (or the pseudogene TRBV3-2), the J call TRBJ2-5; 12 positions match TRBD2. Germline V lookup: CDR1 LGHDT, CDR2 YNNKEL (reference sequence). V gave up 2 bases and J gave up 5 bases; unmatched junction bases: 3. CDR3 size: 15 residues. As DNA, the CDR3 is TGTGCCAGCAGCCAAACTAGCGGGAGGATGGAGACCCAGTACTTC. This gives the protein CASSQTSGRMETQYF.

V usage is TRBV10-1 and J usage is TRBJ1-1; 8 bases line up with TRBD1. Germline V gene sequence: CDR1 WNHNN, CDR2 SYGVQD (reference sequence). The length of the CDR3 is 15 residues. Trimming at V came to 6 bases and at J to 6 bases, leaving 12 bases not matched to a gene. Here the CDR3 reads CASSGQGAGFPEAFF. The DNA of the CDR3 is TGCGCCAGCAGCGGACAGGGAGCAGGGTTCCCTGAAGCTTTCTTT.

The chain joins TRBV27 to TRBJ1-1; maybe TRBD1 (6 bases). V was clipped by 3 bases and J by 1 base, with 15 bases between them. CDR1 is MNHEY, CDR2 SMNVEV, per germline (reference sequence). This CDR3 contains 16 residues. CDR3 in DNA: TGTGCCAGCAGTTTTATTAACAGGGCCCCGAACACTGAAGCTTTCTTT. It specifies CASSFINRAPNTEAFF.

The genes are TRBV27 and TRBJ2-1; 7 bases map to TRBD1. The CDR3 spans 13 residues. With V trimmed by 5 bases and J by 7 bases, 5 bases remained unmatched. Germline V gene lookup returns CDR1 MNHEY and CDR2 SMNVEV (reference sequence). CDR3 nucleotides: TGTGCCAGCAGTCGCCCCAGGGGGAATGAGCAGTTCTTC. It encodes CASSRPRGNEQFF.

This clone was recorded at least ten times. This chain uses TRBV5-4 with TRBJ1-6, with unresolved D. Germline V gives CDR1 SGHNT, CDR2 YYREEE (reference sequence). The CDR3 sequence is 15 residues long. Between the trimmed V and J ends, which lost 0 bases and 7 bases, there was a span of 11 bases. CDR3 nucleotide sequence: TGTGCCAGCAGCTTGGAACAGAACCCAAATTCACCCCTCCACTTT. Translation: CASSLEQNPNSPLHF.

V is TRBV3-1 (or the pseudogene TRBV3-2) and J is TRBJ1-3; no clear D gene. V was shortened by 1 base and J by 0 bases, with 7 bases between the two germline ends. Germline V gene sequence: CDR1 LGHDT, CDR2 YNNKEL (reference sequence). The CDR3 has 15 residues. The CDR3 loop reads CASSQASVSGNTIYF. The CDR3 coding sequence is TGTGCCAGCAGCCAAGCGTCCGTCTCTGGAAACACCATATATTTT.

J is TRBJ2-3 and V is TRBV11-2; 11 positions agree with TRBD2. The V gene end was trimmed by 6 bases and the J gene end by 5 bases; junction bases not matched to a gene: 10. CDR3 length: 16 amino acids. Germline V gene data show CDR1 as SGHAT and CDR2 as FQNNGV. The CDR3 bases are TGTGCCAGCAGTAGTATAGCGGGAGGGCCAAAAGATACGCAGTATTTT. Translation: CASSSIAGGPKDTQYF.

The V and J genes are TRBV5-1 and TRBJ2-1; perhaps TRBD2 as D (6 bases). Germline values: CDR1 SGHRS, CDR2 YFSETQ. Trimming left V 4 bases short and J 0 bases short, with 14 bases between. This CDR3 is 16 amino acids long. The chain's CDR3 is CASSPNSGSSYNEQFF. CDR3 bases: TGCGCCAGCAGCCCGAATAGCGGCAGCTCCTACAATGAGCAGTTCTTC.